This TCR beta chain appears in the sequencing data of a study of T cell responses to AZD1222 COVID-19 vaccine. Germline CDR1 and CDR2: LNHDA and SQIVND (reference sequence). This CDR3 comprises 14 residues. V lost 1 base and J lost 3, with 9 bases in between. Study-level points and caveats: Reports say nearly half of spike-specific TCRs go after unmutated variant regions. Receipt of two AZD1222 doses was followed by a rise in Spike-specific TCR breadth and depth. Spike was spanned by vaccine-associated CD4 TCRs, with dominance at 160-218 and 743-854. Donors in the cohort were predominantly white British and more often female, and clonal diversity was possibly underestimated.

TCRdb's table, derived via immunoSEQ multiplex PCR, lists solely in-frame clones and lacks some. The data contain approximately 190,000 clones, around nine tenths of them singletons. About this clone: The target antigen is unknown.

The starting material was peripheral blood, obtained 28 days after the second dose of the MenACWY control vaccine. The source is an adult who received the MenACWY meningococcal vaccine as a control. The chain joins TRBV19 to TRBJ1-1; the D is unclear. CDR3 nucleotides: TGTGCCAGTAGTATAGGAGGAGGAGACACTGAAGCTTTCTTT. Amino acids: CASSIGGGDTEAFF. Full variable domain (outside the CDR3, taken from reference TRBV19 and TRBJ1-1): DGGITQSPKYLFRKEGQNVTLSCEQNLNHDAMYWYRQDPGQGLRLIYYSQIVNDFQKGDIAEGYSVSREKKESFPLTVTSAQKNPTAFYLCASSIGGGDTEAFFGQGTRLTVV.